This is a list of T cell receptor beta chains from one sample in a study of blood T cells in healthy people across ages. MiXCR, run by TCRdb on the 5' RACE reads, gives a single entry per CDR3 protein. Found here are about 1.4 million distinct CDR3 sequences, around 59% of them singletons; the top ten hold over 6.5%. Sequenced: blood. These TCRs come from a young man in good health. The CDR3 runs from the conserved cysteine through the conserved F or W. D genes are given only for firm matches. Size is omitted from some rows. Given values are once, few, many or a class for expanded clones.

clone_size	v_call	d_call	j_call	cdr3_nt	cdr3_aa
-	TRBV13	TRBD1	TRBJ1-2	TGTGCCAGCAATACTTTAGGACAGGGGGCACCCCATCGGGACTATGGCTACACCTTC	CASNTLGQGAPHRDYGYTF
-	TRBV15	TRBD2	TRBJ2-5	TGTGCCACCAGCAGAATGACTAGCGGGGGGGCTGAGACCCAGTACTTC	CATSRMTSGGAETQYF
-	TRBV10-3	TRBD1	TRBJ1-2	TGTGCCGGTACCACACAGGGGAATGGCTACACCTTC	CAGTTQGNGYTF
-	TRBV6-2/TRBV6-3	TRBD2	TRBJ2-1	TGTGCCAGCAGAATAGGTTACATTCGGGGGGGCCCGGACAATGAGCAGTTCTTC	CASRIGYIRGGPDNEQFF
few	TRBV7-9	TRBD1	TRBJ2-5	TGTGCCAGCAGCTTAGCCCAGGGACAGCAAGAGACCCAGTACTTC	CASSLAQGQQETQYF
once	TRBV6-5	TRBD2	TRBJ2-3	TGTGCCAGCAGTTACCGAGGGACTAGCGGGGCAGATACGCAGTATTTT	CASSYRGTSGADTQYF
few	TRBV27	TRBD2	TRBJ2-2	TGTGCCAGCAGTGTACGGGGTAGCGGGGGGCTATTCACCGGGGAGCTGTTTTTT	CASSVRGSGGLFTGELFF
-	TRBV4-1	-	TRBJ2-5	TGCGCCAGCAGCCACCCGTCGCGTAGCCAGGCCCCAGAGACCCAGTACTTC	CASSHPSRSQAPETQYF
-	TRBV7-9	-	TRBJ1-2	TGTGCCAGCAGCTCCCGACGGGGAGCTAACTATGGCTACACCTTC	CASSSRRGANYGYTF
-	TRBV20-1	-	TRBJ2-1	TGCAGTGCTAGGACGGGAACTAGACCTTGGGTCGGGCTGGGTGAGCAGTTCTTC	CSARTGTRPWVGLGEQFF